This T cell receptor beta chain was sequenced for a study of CD8+CD57+ T cells in acquired aplastic anemia. Study as a whole: DNA recovered from sorted CD4+ and CD8+ cells had a mean of 3.2 ug.

In this sample, this clonotype turned up a few times. Its antigen is unidentified. The TCR beta profiling, which covered VDJ combination and CDR3 sequence, was carried out using genomic DNA as the template. TCRdb reanalysed the reads using MiXCR and keeps one entry per CDR3 protein. The sample includes about 470,000 distinct CDR3 sequences, 25% to 40% of them seen just once. All patients picked for sequencing had shown, by flow cytometry, an expansion of CD8+CD57+ cells. The cohort consisted entirely of patients having severe acquired aplastic anemia. General study results and limits: CD8+ Simpson's diversity did not differ significantly between patients and controls.

The sequencing input was sorted CD4+, CD8+, or CD8+CD57+ T cells (not recorded which) from PBMCs. This TCR came from a human donor with aplastic anemia.

The CDR3 protein is CASSEDDRGREGYTF. CDR3 DNA: TGTGCCAGCAGTGAAGATGACAGGGGGCGAGAGGGCTACACCTTC. This chain links TRBV6-1 with TRBJ1-2; 10 bases are shared with TRBD1. The germline CDR1 and CDR2 sequences are MNHNS and SASEGT. This CDR3 has 15 residues. J was trimmed by 8 bases and V by 1 base; bases with no gene match: 7.